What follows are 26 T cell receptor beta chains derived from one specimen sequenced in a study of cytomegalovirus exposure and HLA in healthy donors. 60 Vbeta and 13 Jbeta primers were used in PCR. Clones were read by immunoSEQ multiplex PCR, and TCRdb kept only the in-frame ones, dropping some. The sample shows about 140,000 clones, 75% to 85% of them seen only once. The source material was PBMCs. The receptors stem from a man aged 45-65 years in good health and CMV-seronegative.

The CDR3 reads CASSWTSGGNTGELFF. As DNA, the CDR3 is TGTGCCAGCAGCTGGACTAGCGGGGGCAACACCGGGGAGCTGTTTTTT. V gene TRBV7-6 combines with J gene TRBJ2-2, with 13 positions matching TRBD2. This CDR3 contains 16 residues. V lost 4 bases and J lost 2; bases outside the gene matches: 1. Germline CDR1 and CDR2: SGHVS and FNYEAQ.

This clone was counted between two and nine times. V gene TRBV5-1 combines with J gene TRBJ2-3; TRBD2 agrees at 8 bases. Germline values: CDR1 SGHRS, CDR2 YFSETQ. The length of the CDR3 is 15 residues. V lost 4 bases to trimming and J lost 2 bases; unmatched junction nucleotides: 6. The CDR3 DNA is TGCGCCAGCAGCACTAGCGGCGAAACCACAGATACGCAGTATTTT. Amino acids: CASSTSGETTDTQYF.

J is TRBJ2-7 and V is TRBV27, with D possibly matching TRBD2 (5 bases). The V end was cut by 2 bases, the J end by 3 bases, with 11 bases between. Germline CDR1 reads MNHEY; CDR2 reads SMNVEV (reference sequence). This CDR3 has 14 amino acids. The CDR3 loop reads CASSLSNSGYEQYF. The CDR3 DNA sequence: TGTGCCAGCAGTTTAAGTAACAGCGGCTACGAGCAGTACTTC.

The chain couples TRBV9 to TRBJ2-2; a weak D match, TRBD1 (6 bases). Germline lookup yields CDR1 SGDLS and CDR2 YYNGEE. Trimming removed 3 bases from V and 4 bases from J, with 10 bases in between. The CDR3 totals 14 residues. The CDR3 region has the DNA TGTGCCAGCAGCGCCCTGGGGGCCACCGGGGAGCTGTTTTTT. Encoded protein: CASSALGATGELFF. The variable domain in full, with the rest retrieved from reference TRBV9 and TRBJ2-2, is DSGVTQTPKHLITATGQRVTLRCSPRSGDLSVYWYQQSLDQGLQFLIQYYNGEERAKGNILERFSAQQFPDLHSELNLSSLELGDSALYFCASSALGATGELFFGEGSRLTVL.

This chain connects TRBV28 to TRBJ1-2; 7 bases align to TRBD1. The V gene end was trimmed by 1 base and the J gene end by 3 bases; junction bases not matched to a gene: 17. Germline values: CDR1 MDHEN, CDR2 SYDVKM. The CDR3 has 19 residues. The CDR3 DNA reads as TGTGCCAGCAGTTTATCCTACTTTCTGCAGGGGGGCCTTGACTATGGCTACACCTTC. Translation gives CASSLSYFLQGGLDYGYTF.

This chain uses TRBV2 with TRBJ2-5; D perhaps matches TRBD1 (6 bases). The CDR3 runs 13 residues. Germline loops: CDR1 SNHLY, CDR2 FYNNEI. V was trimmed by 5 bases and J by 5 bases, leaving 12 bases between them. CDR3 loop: CASSTSGEETQYF. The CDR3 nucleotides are TGTGCCAGCAGTACCTCAGGGGAGGAGACCCAGTACTTC.

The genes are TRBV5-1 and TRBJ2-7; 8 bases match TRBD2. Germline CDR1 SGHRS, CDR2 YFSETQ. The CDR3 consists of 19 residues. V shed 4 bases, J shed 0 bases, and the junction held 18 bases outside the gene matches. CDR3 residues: CASSQKRGTSGPSSYEQYF. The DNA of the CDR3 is TGCGCCAGCAGCCAAAAGAGGGGCACTAGCGGACCGAGCTCCTACGAGCAGTACTTC. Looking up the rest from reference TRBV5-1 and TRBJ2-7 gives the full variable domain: KAGVTQTPRYLIKTRGQQVTLSCSPISGHRSVSWYQQTPGQGLQFLFEYFSETQRNKGNFPGRFSGRQFSNSRSEMNVSTLELGDSALYLCASSQKRGTSGPSSYEQYFGPGTRLTVT.

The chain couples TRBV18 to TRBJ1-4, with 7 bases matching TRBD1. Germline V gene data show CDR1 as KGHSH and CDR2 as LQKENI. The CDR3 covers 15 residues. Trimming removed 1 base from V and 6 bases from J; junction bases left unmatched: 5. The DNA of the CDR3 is TGTGCCAGCTCACCACAGGACAGGATCGATGAAAAACTGTTTTTT. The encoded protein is CASSPQDRIDEKLFF.

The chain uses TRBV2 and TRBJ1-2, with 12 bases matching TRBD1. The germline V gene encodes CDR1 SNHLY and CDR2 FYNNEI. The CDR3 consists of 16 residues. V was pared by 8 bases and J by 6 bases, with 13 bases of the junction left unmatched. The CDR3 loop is CASLTFPGQGADGYTF. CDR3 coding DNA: TGTGCCAGCTTAACCTTCCCGGGACAGGGGGCGGATGGCTACACCTTC. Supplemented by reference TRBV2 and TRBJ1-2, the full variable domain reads EPEVTQTPSHQVTQMGQEVILRCVPISNHLYFYWYRQILGQKVEFLVSFYNNEISEKSEIFDDQFSVERPDGSNFTLKIRSTKLEDSAMYFCASLTFPGQGADGYTFGSGTRLTVV.

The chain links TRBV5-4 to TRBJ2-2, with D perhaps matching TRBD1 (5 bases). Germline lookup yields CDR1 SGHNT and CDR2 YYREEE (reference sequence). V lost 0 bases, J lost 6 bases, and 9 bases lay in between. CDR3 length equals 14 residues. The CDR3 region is CASSLGGEAGELFF. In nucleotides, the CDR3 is TGTGCCAGCAGCTTGGGGGGCGAGGCCGGGGAGCTGTTTTTT.

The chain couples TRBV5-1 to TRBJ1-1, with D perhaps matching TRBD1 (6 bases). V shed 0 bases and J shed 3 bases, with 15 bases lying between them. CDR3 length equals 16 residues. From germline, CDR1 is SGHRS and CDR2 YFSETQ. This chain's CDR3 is CASSLGPGEGDTEAFF. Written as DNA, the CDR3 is TGCGCCAGCAGCTTGGGTCCAGGGGAGGGCGACACTGAAGCTTTCTTT.

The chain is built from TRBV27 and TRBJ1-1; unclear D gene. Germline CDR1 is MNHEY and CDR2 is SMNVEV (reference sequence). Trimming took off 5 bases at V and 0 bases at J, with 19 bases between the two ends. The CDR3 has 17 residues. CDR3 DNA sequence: TGTGCCAGCAGTCCCCGTTTGGGCGTCGTTATGAACACTGAAGCTTTCTTT. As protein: CASSPRLGVVMNTEAFF.

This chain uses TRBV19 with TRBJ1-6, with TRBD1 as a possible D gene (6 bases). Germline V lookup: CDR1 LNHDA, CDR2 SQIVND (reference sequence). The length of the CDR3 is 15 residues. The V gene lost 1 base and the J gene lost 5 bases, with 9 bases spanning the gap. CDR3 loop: CASSIGTADNSPLHF. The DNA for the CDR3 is TGTGCCAGTAGTATAGGGACAGCCGATAATTCACCCCTCCACTTT.

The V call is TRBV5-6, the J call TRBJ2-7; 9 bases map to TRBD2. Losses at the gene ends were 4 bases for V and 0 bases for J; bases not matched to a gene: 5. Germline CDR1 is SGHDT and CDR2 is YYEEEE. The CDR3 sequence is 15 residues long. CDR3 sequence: CASSPLAGNSYEQYF. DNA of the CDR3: TGTGCCAGCAGCCCCCTAGCGGGGAACTCCTACGAGCAGTACTTC.

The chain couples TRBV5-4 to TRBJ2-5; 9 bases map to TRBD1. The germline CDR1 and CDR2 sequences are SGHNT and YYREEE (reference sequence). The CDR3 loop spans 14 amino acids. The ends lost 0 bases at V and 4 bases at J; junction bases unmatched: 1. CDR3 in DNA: TGTGCCAGCAGCTTGGGACAGGGGGGAGAGACCCAGTACTTC. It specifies CASSLGQGGETQYF.

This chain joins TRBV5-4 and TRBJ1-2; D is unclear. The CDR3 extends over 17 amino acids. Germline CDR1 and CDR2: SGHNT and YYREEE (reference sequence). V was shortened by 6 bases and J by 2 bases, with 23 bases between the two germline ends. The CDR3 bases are TGTGCCAGCATCCCAAAATTCGGAGGGTTACAAAACTATGGCTACACCTTC. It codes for CASIPKFGGLQNYGYTF.

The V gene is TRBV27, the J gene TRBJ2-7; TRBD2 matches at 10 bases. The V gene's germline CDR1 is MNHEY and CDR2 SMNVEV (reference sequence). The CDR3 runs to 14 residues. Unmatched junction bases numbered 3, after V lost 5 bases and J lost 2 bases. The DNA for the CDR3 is TGTGCCAGCAGTCAGCGGGGGGGCCCCTACGAGCAGTACTTC. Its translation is CASSQRGGPYEQYF.

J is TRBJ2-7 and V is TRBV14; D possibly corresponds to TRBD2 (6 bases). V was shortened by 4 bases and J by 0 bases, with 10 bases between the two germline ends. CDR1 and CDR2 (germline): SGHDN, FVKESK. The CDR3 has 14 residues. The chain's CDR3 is CASSPTSPSYEQYF. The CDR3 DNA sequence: TGTGCCAGCAGCCCGACTAGTCCCTCCTACGAGCAGTACTTC.

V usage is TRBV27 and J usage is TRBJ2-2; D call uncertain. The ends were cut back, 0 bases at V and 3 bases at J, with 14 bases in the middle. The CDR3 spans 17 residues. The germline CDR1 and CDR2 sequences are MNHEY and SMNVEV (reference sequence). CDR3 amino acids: CASSLSLPLLDTGELFF. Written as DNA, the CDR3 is TGTGCCAGCAGTTTATCGTTGCCGCTACTCGACACCGGGGAGCTGTTTTTT.

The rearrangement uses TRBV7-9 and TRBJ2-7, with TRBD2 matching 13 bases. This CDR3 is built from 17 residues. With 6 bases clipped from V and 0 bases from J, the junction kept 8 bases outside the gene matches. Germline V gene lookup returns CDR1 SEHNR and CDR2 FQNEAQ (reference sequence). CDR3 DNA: TGTGCCAGCAGTCGGACTAGCGGGGGCCCGAACTCCTACGAGCAGTACTTC. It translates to CASSRTSGGPNSYEQYF.

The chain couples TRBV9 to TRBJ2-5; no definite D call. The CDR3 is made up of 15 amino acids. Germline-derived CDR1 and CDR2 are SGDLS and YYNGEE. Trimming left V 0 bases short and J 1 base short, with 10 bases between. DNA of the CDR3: TGTGCCAGCAGCGTAGGCGTGGGCTTCCAAGAGACCCAGTACTTC. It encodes CASSVGVGFQETQYF.

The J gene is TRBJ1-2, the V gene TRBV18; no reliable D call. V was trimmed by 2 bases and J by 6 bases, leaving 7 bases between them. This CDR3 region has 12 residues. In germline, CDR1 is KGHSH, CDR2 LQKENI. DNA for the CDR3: TGTGCCAGCTCACCAGGGCCCGATGGCTACACCTTC. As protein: CASSPGPDGYTF.

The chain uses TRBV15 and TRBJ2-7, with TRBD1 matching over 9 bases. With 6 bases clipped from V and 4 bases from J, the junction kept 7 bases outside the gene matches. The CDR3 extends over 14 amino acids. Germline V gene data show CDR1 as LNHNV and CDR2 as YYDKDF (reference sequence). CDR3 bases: TGTGCCACCAGAAGGACAGGGGAGAATTACGAGCAGTACTTC. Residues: CATRRTGENYEQYF. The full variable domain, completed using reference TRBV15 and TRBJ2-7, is DAMVIQNPRYQVTQFGKPVTLSCSQTLNHNVMYWYQQKSSQAPKLLFHYYDKDFNNEADTPDNFQSRRPNTSFCFLDIRSPGLGDTAMYLCATRRTGENYEQYFGPGTRLTVT.

This CDR3 reads CASSSDGGTEAFF. CDR3 sequence (DNA): TGTGCCAGCAGCTCCGACGGGGGGACTGAAGCTTTCTTT. The chain recombines TRBV11-3 with TRBJ1-1, with TRBD1 as a possible D gene (5 bases). The CDR3 consists of 13 residues. Trimming stripped 4 bases from V and 5 bases from J, with 11 bases between. The germline V gene has CDR1 SGHNT and CDR2 YENEEA.

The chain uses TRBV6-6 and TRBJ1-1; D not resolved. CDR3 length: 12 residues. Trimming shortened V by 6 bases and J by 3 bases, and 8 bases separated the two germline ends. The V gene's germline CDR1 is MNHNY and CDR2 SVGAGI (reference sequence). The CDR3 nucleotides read TGTGCCAGCAGCGGGAGGGACACTGAAGCTTTCTTT. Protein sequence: CASSGRDTEAFF.

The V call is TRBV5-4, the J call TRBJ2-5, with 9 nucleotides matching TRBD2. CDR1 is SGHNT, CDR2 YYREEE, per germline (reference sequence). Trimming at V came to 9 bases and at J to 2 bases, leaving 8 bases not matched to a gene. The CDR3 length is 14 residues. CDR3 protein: CANSLAGLQETQYF. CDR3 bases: TGTGCCAACAGTCTAGCGGGGCTACAAGAGACCCAGTACTTC.